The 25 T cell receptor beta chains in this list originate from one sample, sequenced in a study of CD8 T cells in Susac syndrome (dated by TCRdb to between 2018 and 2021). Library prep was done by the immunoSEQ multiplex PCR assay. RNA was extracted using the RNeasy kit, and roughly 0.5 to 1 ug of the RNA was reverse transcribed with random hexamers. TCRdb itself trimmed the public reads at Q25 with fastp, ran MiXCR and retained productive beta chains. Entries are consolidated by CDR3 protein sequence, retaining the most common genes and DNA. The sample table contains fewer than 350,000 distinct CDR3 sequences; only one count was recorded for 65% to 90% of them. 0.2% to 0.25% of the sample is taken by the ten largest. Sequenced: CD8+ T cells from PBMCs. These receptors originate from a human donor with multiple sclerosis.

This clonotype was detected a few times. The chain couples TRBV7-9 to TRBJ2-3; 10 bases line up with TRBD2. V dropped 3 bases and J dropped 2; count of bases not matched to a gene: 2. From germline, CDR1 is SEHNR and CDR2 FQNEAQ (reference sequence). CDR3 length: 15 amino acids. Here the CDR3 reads CASSFGLAATDTQYF. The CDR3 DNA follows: TGTGCCAGCAGCTTCGGACTAGCGGCCACAGATACGCAGTATTTT.

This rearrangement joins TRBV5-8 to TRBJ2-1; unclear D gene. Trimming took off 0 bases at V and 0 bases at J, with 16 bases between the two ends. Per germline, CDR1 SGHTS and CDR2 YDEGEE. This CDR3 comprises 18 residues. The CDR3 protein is CASSLGRVHADSYNEQFF. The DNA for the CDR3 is TGTGCCAGCAGCTTGGGCCGAGTACATGCCGACTCCTACAATGAGCAGTTCTTC.

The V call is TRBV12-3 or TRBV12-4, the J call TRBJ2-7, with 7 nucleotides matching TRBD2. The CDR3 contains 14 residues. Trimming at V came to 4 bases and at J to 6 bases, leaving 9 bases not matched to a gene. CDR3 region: CASSSLGVAGEQYF. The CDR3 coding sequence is TGTGCCAGCAGTTCCCTTGGGGTAGCGGGCGAGCAGTACTTC.

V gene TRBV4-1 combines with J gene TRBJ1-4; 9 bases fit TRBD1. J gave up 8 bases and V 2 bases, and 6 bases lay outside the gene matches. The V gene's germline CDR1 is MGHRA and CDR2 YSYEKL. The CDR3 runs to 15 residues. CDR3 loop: CASSQLQGAVEKLFF. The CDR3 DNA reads TGCGCCAGCAGCCAACTACAGGGGGCTGTGGAAAAACTGTTTTTT.

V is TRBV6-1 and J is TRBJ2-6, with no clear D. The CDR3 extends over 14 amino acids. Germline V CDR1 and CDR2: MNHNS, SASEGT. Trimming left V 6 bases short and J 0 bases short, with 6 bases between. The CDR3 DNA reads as TGTGCCAGCAGGAAGGTCTCTGGGGCCAACGTCCTGACTTTC. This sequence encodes CASRKVSGANVLTF.

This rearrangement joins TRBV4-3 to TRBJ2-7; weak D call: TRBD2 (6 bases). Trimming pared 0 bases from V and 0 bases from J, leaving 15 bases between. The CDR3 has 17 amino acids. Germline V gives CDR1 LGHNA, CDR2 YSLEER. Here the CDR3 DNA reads TGCGCCAGCAGCCAAGATCCCCCCCCGACTAGCTCCTACGAGCAGTACTTC. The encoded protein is CASSQDPPPTSSYEQYF.

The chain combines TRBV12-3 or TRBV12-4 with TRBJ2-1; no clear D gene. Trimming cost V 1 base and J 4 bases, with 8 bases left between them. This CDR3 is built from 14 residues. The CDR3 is CASSLGLLYNEQFF. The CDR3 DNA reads TGTGCCAGCAGTTTAGGACTTTTATACAATGAGCAGTTCTTC.

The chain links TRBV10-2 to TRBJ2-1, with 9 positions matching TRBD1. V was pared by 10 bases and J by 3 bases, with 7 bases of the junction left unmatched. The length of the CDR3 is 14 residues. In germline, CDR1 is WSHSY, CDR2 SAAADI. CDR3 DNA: TGCGCCATCATCCGGGACAGGGACTACAATGAGCAGTTCTTC. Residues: CAIIRDRDYNEQFF.

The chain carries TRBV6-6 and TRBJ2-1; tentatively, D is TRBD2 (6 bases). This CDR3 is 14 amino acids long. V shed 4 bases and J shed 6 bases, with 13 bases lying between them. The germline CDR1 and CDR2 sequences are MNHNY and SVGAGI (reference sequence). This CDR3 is CASSSPLSGNEQFF. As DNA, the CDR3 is TGTGCCAGCAGTTCACCCCTTAGCGGCAATGAGCAGTTCTTC.

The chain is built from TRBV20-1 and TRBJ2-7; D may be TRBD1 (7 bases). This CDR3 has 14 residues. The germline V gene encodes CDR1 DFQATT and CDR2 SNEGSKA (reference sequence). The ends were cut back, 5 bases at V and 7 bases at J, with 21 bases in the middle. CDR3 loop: CSALGRDSSWEQYF. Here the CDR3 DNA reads TGCAGTGCTCTCGGGCGGGACAGTTCGTGGGAGCAGTACTTC.

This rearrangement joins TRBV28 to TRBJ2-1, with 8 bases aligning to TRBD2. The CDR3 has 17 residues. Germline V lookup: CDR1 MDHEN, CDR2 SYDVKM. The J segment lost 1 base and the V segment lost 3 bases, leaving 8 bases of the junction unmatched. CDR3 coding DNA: TGTGCCAGCAGTTTGGGGAGCGGGAGAATGTCCTACAATGAGCAGTTCTTC. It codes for CASSLGSGRMSYNEQFF. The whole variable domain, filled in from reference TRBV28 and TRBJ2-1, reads DVKVTQSSRYLVKRTGEKVFLECVQDMDHENMFWYRQDPGLGLRLIYFSYDVKMKEKGDIPEGYSVSREKKERFSLILESASTNQTSMYLCASSLGSGRMSYNEQFFGPGTRLTVL.

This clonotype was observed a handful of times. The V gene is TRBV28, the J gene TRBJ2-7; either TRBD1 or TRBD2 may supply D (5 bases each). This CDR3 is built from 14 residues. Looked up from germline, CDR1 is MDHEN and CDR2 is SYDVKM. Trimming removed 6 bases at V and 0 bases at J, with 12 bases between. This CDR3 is CASRPGRRSYEQYF. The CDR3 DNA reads TGTGCCAGCAGACCGGGACGCCGCTCCTACGAGCAGTACTTC.

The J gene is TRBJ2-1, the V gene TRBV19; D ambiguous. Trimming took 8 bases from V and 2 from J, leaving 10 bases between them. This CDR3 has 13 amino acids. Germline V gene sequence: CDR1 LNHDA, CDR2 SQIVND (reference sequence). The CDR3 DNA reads TGTGCCAGTCTTAAAACAACCTACAATGAGCAGTTCTTC. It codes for CASLKTTYNEQFF.

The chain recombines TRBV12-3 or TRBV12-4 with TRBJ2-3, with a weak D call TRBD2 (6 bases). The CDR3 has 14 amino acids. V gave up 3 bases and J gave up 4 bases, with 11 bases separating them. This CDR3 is CASSLAGSADTQYF. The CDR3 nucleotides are TGTGCCAGCAGTTTGGCGGGGAGTGCAGATACGCAGTATTTT.

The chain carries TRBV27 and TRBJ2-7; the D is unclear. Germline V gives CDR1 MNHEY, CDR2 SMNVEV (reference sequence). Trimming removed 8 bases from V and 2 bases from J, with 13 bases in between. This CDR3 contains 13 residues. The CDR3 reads CASSMALPYEQYF. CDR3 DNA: TGTGCCAGCTCGATGGCACTGCCCTACGAGCAGTACTTC.

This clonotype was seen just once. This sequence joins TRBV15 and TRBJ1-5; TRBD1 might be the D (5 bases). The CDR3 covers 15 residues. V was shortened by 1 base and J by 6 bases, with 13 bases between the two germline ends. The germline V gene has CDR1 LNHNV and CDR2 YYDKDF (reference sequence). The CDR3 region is CATSRAPGWSQPQHF. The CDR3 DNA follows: TGTGCCACCAGCAGAGCGCCAGGGTGGTCTCAGCCCCAGCATTTT.

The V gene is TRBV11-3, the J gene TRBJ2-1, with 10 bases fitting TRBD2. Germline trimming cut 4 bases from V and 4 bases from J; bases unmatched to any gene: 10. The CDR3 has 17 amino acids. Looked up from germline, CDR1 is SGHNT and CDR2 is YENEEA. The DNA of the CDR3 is TGTGCCAGCAGCTCGCCCCCGGGACTAGCGCCTTACAATGAGCAGTTCTTC. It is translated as CASSSPPGLAPYNEQFF.

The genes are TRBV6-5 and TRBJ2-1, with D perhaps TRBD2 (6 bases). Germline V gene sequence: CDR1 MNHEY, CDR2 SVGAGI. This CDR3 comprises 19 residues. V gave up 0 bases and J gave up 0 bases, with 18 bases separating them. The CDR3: CASSYSRSGAASSYNEQFF. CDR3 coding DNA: TGTGCCAGCAGTTACTCCCGGTCGGGAGCCGCCAGCTCCTACAATGAGCAGTTCTTC.

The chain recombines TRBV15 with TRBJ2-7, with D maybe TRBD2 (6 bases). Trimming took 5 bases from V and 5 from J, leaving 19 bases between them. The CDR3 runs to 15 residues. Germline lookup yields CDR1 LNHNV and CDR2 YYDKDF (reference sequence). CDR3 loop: CATSPDWTNRNEQYF. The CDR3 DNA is TGTGCCACCAGCCCTGATTGGACTAACCGGAACGAGCAGTACTTC.

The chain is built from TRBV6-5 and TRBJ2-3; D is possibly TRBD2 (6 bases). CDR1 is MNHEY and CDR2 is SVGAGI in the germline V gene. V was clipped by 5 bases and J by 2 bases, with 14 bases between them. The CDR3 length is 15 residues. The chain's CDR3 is CASSPISGHTDTQYF. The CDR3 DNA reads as TGTGCCAGCAGTCCAATTAGCGGCCACACAGATACGCAGTATTTT.

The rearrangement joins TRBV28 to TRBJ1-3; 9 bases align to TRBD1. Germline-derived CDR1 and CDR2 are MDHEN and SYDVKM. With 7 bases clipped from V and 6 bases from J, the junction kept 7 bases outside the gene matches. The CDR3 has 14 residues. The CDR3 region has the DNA TGTGCCAGCAAGGGACAGGGAACTGAAAACACCATATATTTT. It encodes CASKGQGTENTIYF.

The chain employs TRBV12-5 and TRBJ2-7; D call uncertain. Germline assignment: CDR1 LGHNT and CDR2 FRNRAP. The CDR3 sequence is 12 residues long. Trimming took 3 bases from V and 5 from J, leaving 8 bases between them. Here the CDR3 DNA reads TGTGCTAGTGGTTTTGGGGTAGACGAGCAGTACTTC. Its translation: CASGFGVDEQYF.

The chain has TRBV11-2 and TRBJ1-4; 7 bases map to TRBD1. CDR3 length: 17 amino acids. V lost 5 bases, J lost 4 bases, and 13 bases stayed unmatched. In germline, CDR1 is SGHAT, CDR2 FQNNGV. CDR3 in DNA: TGTGCCAGCAGCGCCCCACCGGGACAGAGCTATAATGAAAAACTGTTTTTT. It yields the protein CASSAPPGQSYNEKLFF.

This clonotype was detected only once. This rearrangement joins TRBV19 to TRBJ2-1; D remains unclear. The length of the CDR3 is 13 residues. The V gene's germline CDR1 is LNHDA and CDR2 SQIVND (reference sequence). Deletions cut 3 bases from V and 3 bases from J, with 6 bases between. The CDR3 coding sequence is TGTGCCAGTAGTATGGGGTTCTACAATGAGCAGTTCTTC. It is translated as CASSMGFYNEQFF.

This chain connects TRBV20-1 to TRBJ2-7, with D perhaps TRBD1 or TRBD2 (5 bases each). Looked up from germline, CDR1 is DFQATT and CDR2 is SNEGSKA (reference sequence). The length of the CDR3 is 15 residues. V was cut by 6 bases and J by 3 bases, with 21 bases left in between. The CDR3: CSAPDAGTEHYEQYF. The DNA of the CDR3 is TGCAGTGCCCCTGACGCCGGGACGGAGCACTACGAGCAGTACTTC.